The 9 T cell receptor beta chains below were found in one sample sequenced in a study of control samples from healthy donors and cancer patients. Profiled with immunoSEQ multiplex PCR; TCRdb holds only in-frame clones, not every one. In the table there are approximately 35,000 clones, 93% of which are singletons. The sequenced sample was PBMCs. These receptors came from a man in his forties with colorectal cancer.

The chain has TRBV5-1 and TRBJ2-1; D remains ambiguous. Per the germline V gene, CDR1 is SGHRS and CDR2 is YFSETQ. CDR3 size: 14 residues. Trimming shortened V by 1 base and J by 7 bases, and 12 bases separated the two germline ends. This CDR3 reads CASSLTAERNEQFF. In DNA form, the CDR3 reads TGCGCCAGCAGCTTGACGGCGGAACGGAATGAGCAGTTCTTC.

This chain joins TRBV6-5 and TRBJ2-7; a possible D gene is TRBD2 (7 bases). Trimming cost V 8 bases and J 3 bases, with 20 bases left between them. This CDR3 region has 15 residues. CDR1 is MNHEY and CDR2 is SVGAGI in the germline V gene. In DNA, the CDR3 is TGTGCCAGCCTTTTTAGGGGGGGGTTCGACTACGAGCAGTACTTC. Amino acid sequence: CASLFRGGFDYEQYF.

Concerning this clone: Different DNA sequences within this sample yield the same CDR3. This chain links TRBV7-2 with TRBJ2-5; D might be TRBD1 (5 bases). Trimming cost V 0 bases and J 5 bases, with 13 bases left between them. The CDR3 runs to 15 residues. Germline CDR1 reads SGHTA; CDR2 reads FQGNSA. For the CDR3, the DNA is TGTGCCAGCAGCTTAGCGATGGGGCTAGGGGAGACCCAGTACTTC. It codes for CASSLAMGLGETQYF.

The CDR3 sequence: CASSVGTGVSYEQYF. The CDR3 coding sequence is TGTGCCAGTAGTGTCGGGACAGGGGTCTCCTACGAGCAGTACTTC. This rearrangement joins TRBV19 to TRBJ2-7, with 10 bases lining up with TRBD1. The CDR3 runs to 15 residues. Germline values: CDR1 LNHDA, CDR2 SQIVND (reference sequence). With V trimmed by 5 bases and J by 0 bases, 4 bases remained unmatched.

The chain carries TRBV11-2 and TRBJ2-1; D is uncertain. The CDR3 contains 11 residues. The V end lost 6 bases, the J end lost 4 bases, and 4 bases lay between the germline ends. From germline, CDR1 is SGHAT and CDR2 FQNNGV. The CDR3 DNA reads TGTGCCAGCAGGATTTACAATGAGCAGTTCTTC. This encodes CASRIYNEQFF.

The V call is TRBV18, the J call TRBJ2-6; 7 nucleotides agree with TRBD1. Germline lookup yields CDR1 KGHSH and CDR2 LQKENI. V was pared by 3 bases and J by 4 bases, with 6 bases of the junction left unmatched. The CDR3 covers 16 residues. The CDR3 coding sequence is TGTGCCAGCTCACCGTCCAGGGGGTCCGGGGCCAACGTCCTGACTTTC. Translation: CASSPSRGSGANVLTF.

The chain couples TRBV19 to TRBJ2-3; tentatively, D is TRBD1 (6 bases). Germline CDR1 LNHDA, CDR2 SQIVND (reference sequence). Trimming removed 3 bases from V and 3 bases from J, with 19 bases in between. The CDR3 sequence is 17 residues long. DNA for the CDR3: TGTGCCAGTAGTATTGCGTTCGGGCAGGGGAATACAGATACGCAGTATTTT. Its translation: CASSIAFGQGNTDTQYF.

The chain is built from TRBV12-5 and TRBJ1-3, with no clear D. Trimming stripped 2 bases from V and 1 base from J, with 6 bases between. From germline, CDR1 is LGHNT and CDR2 FRNRAP. The length of the CDR3 is 14 residues. CDR3 in DNA: TGTGCTAGTGGTTTGTATCCTTCTGGAAACACCATATATTTT. Protein product: CASGLYPSGNTIYF.

The CDR3 protein is CATSDRDRGLQETQYF. In nucleotides, the CDR3 is TGTGCCACCAGTGACCGGGACAGGGGGCTACAAGAGACCCAGTACTTC. This rearrangement joins TRBV24-1 to TRBJ2-5; 12 nucleotides line up with TRBD1. Germline CDR1 and CDR2: KGHDR and SFDVKD. The length of the CDR3 is 16 residues. The V gene end was trimmed by 4 bases and the J gene end by 2 bases; junction bases not matched to a gene: 4.